The 20 T cell receptor beta chains presented below share a single source sample, sequenced in a study of T cells after yellow fever vaccination. TCRdb ran MiXCR on the 5' RACE reads and lists one entry per CDR3 protein. Here the sample spans more than 10,000 distinct CDR3 sequences, 4.5% to 5% being singletons. Here the sequenced sample was PBMCs, either bulk or a sorted T-cell subset (CD4+, CD8+, memory, or dextramer-sorted; not recorded which), taken 45 days after the yellow fever booster vaccination. The receptors were sampled from a man aged 30 to 45 who received the YFV17D yellow fever vaccine.

In its sample, this clonotype was seen many times. The chain is built from TRBV5-1 and TRBJ1-5; tentatively, D is TRBD1 (5 bases). There are 15 residues in the CDR3. Between the trimmed V and J ends, which lost 4 bases and 3 bases, there was a span of 14 bases. CDR1 is SGHRS and CDR2 is YFSETQ in the germline V gene. In nucleotides, the CDR3 is TGCGCCAGCAGCCTAGGGGTCCTTCCCAATCAGCCCCAGCATTTT. It is translated as CASSLGVLPNQPQHF.

This clonotype was seen ten or more times. This chain uses TRBV6-5 with TRBJ1-3, with 11 bases fitting TRBD1. Germline CDR1 and CDR2: MNHEY and SVGAGI. There are 19 residues in the CDR3. Trimming cost V 0 bases and J 4 bases; bases outside gene matches: 11. CDR3 nucleotides: TGTGCCAGCAGTTACTCGATGGCCGGGACAGGGGGTGTGGGAAACACCATATATTTT. Its translation is CASSYSMAGTGGVGNTIYF.

This clonotype was seen ten or more times. CDR3 DNA: TGTGCCACCAGCAGAGATCGGGACACCCTAGGGTACTCTGGGGCCAACGTCCTGACTTTC. Translation: CATSRDRDTLGYSGANVLTF. The rearrangement links TRBV15 to TRBJ2-6; a possible D gene is TRBD1 (6 bases). V gave up 0 bases and J gave up 0 bases, with 18 bases separating them. Germline CDR1 is LNHNV and CDR2 is YYDKDF (reference sequence). This CDR3 spans 20 amino acids.

Ten or more counts support this clonotype. CDR3: CASSQGSYYNSPLHF. DNA of the CDR3: TGTGCCAGCAGCCAAGGGTCGTACTATAATTCACCCCTCCACTTT. The chain is built from TRBV3-1 and TRBJ1-6; D is unclear. CDR1 is LGHDT, CDR2 YNNKEL, per germline (reference sequence). Trimming stripped 1 base from V and 3 bases from J, with 7 bases between. This CDR3 has 15 residues.

In this sample, this clonotype is large. The chain recombines TRBV7-2 with TRBJ2-7, with D unclear. This CDR3 has 13 amino acids. V dropped 1 base and J dropped 6 bases, with 10 bases sitting between them. Germline V gene data show CDR1 as SGHTA and CDR2 as FQGNSA. The CDR3 DNA reads as TGTGCCAGCAGCTTAGGGAGTTGGCTCGAGCAGTACTTC. This sequence encodes CASSLGSWLEQYF.

This clonotype has a handful of counts. The rearrangement joins TRBV7-9 to TRBJ2-1, with D perhaps TRBD1 (5 bases). The CDR3 extends over 16 amino acids. Germline V lookup: CDR1 SEHNR, CDR2 FQNEAQ (reference sequence). V lost 1 base and J lost 1, with 11 bases in between. The CDR3 sequence is CASSLGQGRSYNEQFF. The CDR3 DNA reads TGTGCCAGCAGCTTAGGTCAGGGAAGATCCTACAATGAGCAGTTCTTC.

Worth noting for this clonotype: Its ends do not fully match the called genes, so a read error is possible. The chain combines TRBV3-1 with TRBJ2-7, with 7 bases that match TRBD1. Germline CDR1 reads LGHDT; CDR2 reads YNNKEL (reference sequence). The CDR3 contains 16 residues. The CDR3 loop reads CATSQGGQITFGEQYF. The CDR3 coding sequence is TGTGCCACCAGCCAAGGGGGACAGATCACGTTCGGCGAGCAGTACTTC.

This clonotype was seen at least ten times. V is TRBV5-1 and J is TRBJ2-1; 14 nucleotides match TRBD2. The germline V gene encodes CDR1 SGHRS and CDR2 YFSETQ. This CDR3 contains 17 residues. The ends lost 1 base at V and 5 bases at J; junction bases unmatched: 5. The CDR3 nucleotides read TGCGCCAGCAGCTTGCTGACTAGCGGGAGGGCTCACAATGAGCAGTTCTTC. It is translated as CASSLLTSGRAHNEQFF.

This clonotype was recorded many times. This rearrangement joins TRBV10-3 to TRBJ2-7; D is possibly TRBD2 (6 bases). V lost 5 bases and J lost 2, with 22 bases in between. There are 17 residues in the CDR3. Germline assignment: CDR1 ENHRY and CDR2 SYGVKD. In DNA, the CDR3 is TGTGCCATCAGTTCCTCAGGGAGGCTACCGGGCACCTACGAGCAGTACTTC. It encodes CAISSSGRLPGTYEQYF.

This clonotype was seen ten or more times. The V and J genes are TRBV20-1 and TRBJ2-2; no reliable D call. The CDR3 loop spans 12 amino acids. V lost 3 bases and J 7 bases, leaving 9 bases between the germline ends. Germline V gene data show CDR1 as DFQATT and CDR2 as SNEGSKA (reference sequence). Here the CDR3 reads CSASRGSGELFF. Here the CDR3 DNA reads TGCAGTGCTAGCCGTGGAAGCGGGGAGCTGTTTTTT.

This clonotype was counted at least ten times. The chain combines TRBV6-5 with TRBJ2-3; TRBD2 might be the D (6 bases). Trimming took off 8 bases at V and 0 bases at J, with 15 bases between the two ends. Per germline, CDR1 MNHEY and CDR2 SVGAGI. This CDR3 spans 15 amino acids. The CDR3 coding sequence is TGTGCCAGCTATCCGGGCGGGATTAGCACAGATACGCAGTATTTT. Amino acids: CASYPGGISTDTQYF.

This clonotype appeared a few times. At one of its ends the junction is not consistent with the germline gene, which may arise from a read error. The J gene is TRBJ2-2, the V gene TRBV12-3 or TRBV12-4, with 8 bases identical to TRBD2. This CDR3 contains 18 residues. The CDR3 nucleotides read TGTGCCCGCAGATTTAGCGGGAACCACTATAAGAACACCGGGGAGCTGTTTTTT. Translating gives CARRFSGNHYKNTGELFF.

The sample holds many counts of this clonotype. V is TRBV7-2 and J is TRBJ2-7; 10 bases are shared with TRBD2. Trimming at V came to 6 bases and at J to 4 bases, leaving 3 bases not matched to a gene. This CDR3 is built from 13 residues. CDR1 and CDR2 (germline): SGHTA, FQGNSA. The CDR3 reads CASRASGSYEQYF. CDR3 bases: TGTGCCAGCAGGGCTAGCGGGAGTTACGAGCAGTACTTC.

This clonotype was recorded at least ten times. This rearrangement joins TRBV18 to TRBJ2-7; 9 nucleotides match TRBD2. Looked up from germline, CDR1 is KGHSH and CDR2 is LQKENI. The CDR3 is 13 residues long. J was trimmed by 5 bases and V by 4 bases; bases with no gene match: 3. As DNA, the CDR3 is TGTGCCAGCTCACTGGGACTAGCCGACGAGCAGTACTTC. It yields the protein CASSLGLADEQYF.

DNA of the CDR3: TGTGCCAGCTACTCGGAGGGGGGCACTGAAGCTTTCTTT. Translating gives CASYSEGGTEAFF. V and J are TRBV6-6 and TRBJ1-1; TRBD1 is a possible D gene (6 bases). The V gene lost 8 bases and the J gene lost 4 bases, with 14 bases spanning the gap. Germline V gene lookup returns CDR1 MNHNY and CDR2 SVGAGI (reference sequence). The length of the CDR3 is 13 residues.

This clonotype was counted ten times or more. The V gene is TRBV15, the J gene TRBJ1-5, with D maybe TRBD1 (5 bases). CDR1 and CDR2 (germline): LNHNV, YYDKDF (reference sequence). Trimming took off 5 bases at V and 2 bases at J, with 7 bases between the two ends. This CDR3 region has 13 residues. The CDR3 loop reads CATSGTGNQPQHF. In DNA, the CDR3 is TGTGCCACCAGCGGGACGGGCAATCAGCCCCAGCATTTT. Drawing the rest from reference TRBV15 and TRBJ1-5, the complete variable domain is DAMVIQNPRYQVTQFGKPVTLSCSQTLNHNVMYWYQQKSSQAPKLLFHYYDKDFNNEADTPDNFQSRRPNTSFCFLDIRSPGLGDTAMYLCATSGTGNQPQHFGDGTRLSIL.

At least ten counts were recorded for this clonotype. This sequence joins TRBV4-2 and TRBJ1-5, with a weak D call TRBD1 (6 bases). From germline, CDR1 is LGHNA and CDR2 YNFKEQ. V was cut by 4 bases and J by 3 bases, with 19 bases left in between. The CDR3 has 17 amino acids. The CDR3 DNA is TGTGCCAGCAGCCCACTCGGGGGCCACGGCCTCAATCAGCCCCAGCATTTT. This gives the protein CASSPLGGHGLNQPQHF.

In its sample, this clonotype ranks as medium-sized. The chain joins TRBV29-1 to TRBJ2-2; no firm D call. The CDR3 consists of 14 residues. Deletions cut 4 bases from V and 1 base from J, with 10 bases between. Germline V CDR1 and CDR2: SQVTM, ANQGSEA. CDR3 in DNA: TGCAGCGTTGGATCTACCCTGAACACCGGGGAGCTGTTTTTT. It is translated as CSVGSTLNTGELFF.

This clonotype appeared many times. V and J are TRBV28 and TRBJ2-2; no definite D call. The CDR3 consists of 14 residues. Trimming left V 3 bases short and J 1 base short, with 6 bases between. The germline V gene encodes CDR1 MDHEN and CDR2 SYDVKM. The CDR3 loop is CASSLMVNTGELFF. CDR3 nucleotides: TGTGCCAGCAGTTTGATGGTGAACACCGGGGAGCTGTTTTTT. Looking up the rest from reference TRBV28 and TRBJ2-2 gives the full variable domain: DVKVTQSSRYLVKRTGEKVFLECVQDMDHENMFWYRQDPGLGLRLIYFSYDVKMKEKGDIPEGYSVSREKKERFSLILESASTNQTSMYLCASSLMVNTGELFFGEGSRLTVL.

This chain links TRBV2 with TRBJ1-2; no clear D. The V end lost 11 bases, the J end lost 4 bases, and 32 bases lay between the germline ends. CDR1 and CDR2 (germline): SNHLY, FYNNEI. The CDR3 runs to 18 residues. The CDR3 DNA sequence: TGTGCCTTCAGTCCCGAGCCACTTCGAGAAGTTGGCATCTATGGCTACACCTTC. This translates into CAFSPEPLREVGIYGYTF.